The entry below describes one T cell receptor beta chain. CDR1 is SGDLS, CDR2 YYNGEE, per germline. This CDR3 region has 15 residues. Trimming shortened V by 0 bases and J by 0 bases, and 9 bases separated the two germline ends. These data are taken from a study of T cell changes during pregnancy in multiple sclerosis. Method: immunoSEQ multiplex PCR; TCRdb's copy keeps in-frame clones and lacks some. This table has around 75,000 clones, more than 85% appearing once. Sequenced here: CD4+ T cells from peripheral blood mononuclear cells, sampled in the third trimester of pregnancy. This TCR was recovered from a female donor in good health, enrolled as a control in a pregnancy study. The V call is TRBV9, the J call TRBJ1-2; D is unresolved. The CDR3 is CASSVGSTANYGYTF. CDR3 coding DNA: TGTGCCAGCAGCGTAGGATCCACAGCTAACTATGGCTACACCTTC.